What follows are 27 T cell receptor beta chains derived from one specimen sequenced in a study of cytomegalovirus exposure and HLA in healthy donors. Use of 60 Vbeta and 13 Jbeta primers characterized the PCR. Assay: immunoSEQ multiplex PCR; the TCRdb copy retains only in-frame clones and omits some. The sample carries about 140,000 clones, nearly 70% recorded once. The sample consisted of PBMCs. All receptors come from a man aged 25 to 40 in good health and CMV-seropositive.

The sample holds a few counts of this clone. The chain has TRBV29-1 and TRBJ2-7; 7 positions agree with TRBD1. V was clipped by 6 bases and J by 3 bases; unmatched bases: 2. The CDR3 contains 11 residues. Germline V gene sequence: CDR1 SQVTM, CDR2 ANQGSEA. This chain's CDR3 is CSVYRGYEQYF. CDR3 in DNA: TGCAGCGTCTACAGGGGCTACGAGCAGTACTTC.

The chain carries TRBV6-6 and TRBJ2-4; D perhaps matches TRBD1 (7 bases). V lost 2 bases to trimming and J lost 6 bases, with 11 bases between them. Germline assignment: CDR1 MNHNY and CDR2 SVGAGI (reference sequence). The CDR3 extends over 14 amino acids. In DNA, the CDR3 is TGTGCCAGCAGTTACCTGGAGGGGGCAAACATTCAGTACTTC. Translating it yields CASSYLEGANIQYF.

The CDR3 loop reads CASSPETQGDTQYF. The CDR3 DNA follows: TGTGCCAGCAGCCCCGAAACACAGGGAGATACGCAGTATTTT. The chain uses TRBV5-4 and TRBJ2-3; possibly TRBD1 for D (6 bases). CDR3 length: 14 residues. The V end lost 4 bases, the J end lost 5 bases, and 14 bases lay between the germline ends. Germline V lookup: CDR1 SGHNT, CDR2 YYREEE (reference sequence).

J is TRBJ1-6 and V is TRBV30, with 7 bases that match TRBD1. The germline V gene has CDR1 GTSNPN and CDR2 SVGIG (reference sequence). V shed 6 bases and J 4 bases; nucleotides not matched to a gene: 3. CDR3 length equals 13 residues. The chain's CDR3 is CACLTGYNSPLHF. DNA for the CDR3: TGTGCCTGCCTGACAGGGTATAATTCACCCCTCCACTTT.

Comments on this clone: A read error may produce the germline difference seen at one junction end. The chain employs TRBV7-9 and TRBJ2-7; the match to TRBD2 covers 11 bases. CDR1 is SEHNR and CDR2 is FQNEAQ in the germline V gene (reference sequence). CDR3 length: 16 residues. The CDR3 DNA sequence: TGTTCCAGCAGCGCAATCCGACTAGCGGGACTGTACGAGCAGTACTTC. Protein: CSSSAIRLAGLYEQYF.

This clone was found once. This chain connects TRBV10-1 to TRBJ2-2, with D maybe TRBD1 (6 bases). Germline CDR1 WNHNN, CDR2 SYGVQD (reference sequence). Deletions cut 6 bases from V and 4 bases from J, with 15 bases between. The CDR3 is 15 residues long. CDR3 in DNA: TGCGCCAGCAGGCCGGGGACACCCTTCACCGGGGAGCTGTTTTTT. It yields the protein CASRPGTPFTGELFF.

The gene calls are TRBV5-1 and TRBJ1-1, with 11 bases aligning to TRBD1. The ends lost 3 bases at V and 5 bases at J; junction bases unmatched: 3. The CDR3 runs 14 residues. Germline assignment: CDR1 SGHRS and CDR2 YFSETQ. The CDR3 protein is CASSSGQGVTEAFF. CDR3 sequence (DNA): TGCGCCAGCAGCTCGGGACAGGGGGTTACTGAAGCTTTCTTT.

CDR3 residues: CASSVGLGGGHNTEAFF. DNA of the CDR3: TGTGCCAGCAGCGTAGGTTTAGGAGGAGGGCATAACACTGAAGCTTTCTTT. The chain carries TRBV9 and TRBJ1-1; D unresolved. The CDR3 runs 17 residues. Per the germline V gene, CDR1 is SGDLS and CDR2 is YYNGEE. Trimming cost V 0 bases and J 2 bases, with 17 bases left between them.

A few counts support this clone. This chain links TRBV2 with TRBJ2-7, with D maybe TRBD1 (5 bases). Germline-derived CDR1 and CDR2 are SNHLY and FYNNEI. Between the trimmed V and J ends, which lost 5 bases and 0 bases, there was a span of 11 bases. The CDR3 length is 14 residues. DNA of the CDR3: TGTGCCAGCAGTACCCAGGGTAGCTCCTACGAGCAGTACTTC. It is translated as CASSTQGSSYEQYF.

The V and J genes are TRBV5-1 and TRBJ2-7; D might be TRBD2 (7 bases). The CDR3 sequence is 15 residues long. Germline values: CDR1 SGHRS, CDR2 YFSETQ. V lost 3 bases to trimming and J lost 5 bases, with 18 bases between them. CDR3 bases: TGCGCCAGCAGCTCAGGGGCCGGGGGAGGGAACGAGCAGTACTTC. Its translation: CASSSGAGGGNEQYF.

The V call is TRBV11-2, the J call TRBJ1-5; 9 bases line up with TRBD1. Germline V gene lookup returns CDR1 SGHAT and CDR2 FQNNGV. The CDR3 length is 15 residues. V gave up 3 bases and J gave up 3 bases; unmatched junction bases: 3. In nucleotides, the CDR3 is TGTGCCAGCAGCTTGGACAGGGGCGACAATCAGCCCCAGCATTTT. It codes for CASSLDRGDNQPQHF.

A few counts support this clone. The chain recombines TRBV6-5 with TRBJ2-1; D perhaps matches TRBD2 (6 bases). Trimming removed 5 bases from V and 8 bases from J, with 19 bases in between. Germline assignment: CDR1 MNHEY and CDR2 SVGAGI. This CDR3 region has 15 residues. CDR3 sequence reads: CASSGTSYLRDEQFF. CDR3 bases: TGTGCCAGCAGTGGTACTAGCTATCTTAGGGATGAGCAGTTCTTC.

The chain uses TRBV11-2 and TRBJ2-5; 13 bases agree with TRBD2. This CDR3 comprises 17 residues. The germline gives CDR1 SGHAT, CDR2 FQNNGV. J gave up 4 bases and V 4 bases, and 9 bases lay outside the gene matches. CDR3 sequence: CASSSRTSGSGAETQYF. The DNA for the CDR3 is TGTGCCAGCAGCTCCCGGACTAGCGGGAGTGGTGCAGAGACCCAGTACTTC.

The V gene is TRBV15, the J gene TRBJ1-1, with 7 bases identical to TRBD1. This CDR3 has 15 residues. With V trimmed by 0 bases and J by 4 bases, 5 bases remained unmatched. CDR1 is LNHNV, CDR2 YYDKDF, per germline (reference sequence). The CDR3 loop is CATSRDNQGGTEAFF. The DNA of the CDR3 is TGTGCCACCAGCAGAGATAACCAGGGGGGCACTGAAGCTTTCTTT.

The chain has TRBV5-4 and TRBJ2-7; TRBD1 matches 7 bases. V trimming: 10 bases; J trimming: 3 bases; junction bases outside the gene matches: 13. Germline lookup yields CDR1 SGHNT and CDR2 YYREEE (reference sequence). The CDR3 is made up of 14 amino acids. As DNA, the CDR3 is TGTGCCTCGTCGAAACAGGGGAATGACTACGAGCAGTACTTC. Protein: CASSKQGNDYEQYF. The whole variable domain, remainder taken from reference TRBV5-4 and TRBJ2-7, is ETGVTQSPTHLIKTRGQQVTLRCSSQSGHNTVSWYQQALGQGPQFIFQYYREEENGRGNFPPRFSGLQFPNYSSELNVNALELDDSALYLCASSKQGNDYEQYFGPGTRLTVT.

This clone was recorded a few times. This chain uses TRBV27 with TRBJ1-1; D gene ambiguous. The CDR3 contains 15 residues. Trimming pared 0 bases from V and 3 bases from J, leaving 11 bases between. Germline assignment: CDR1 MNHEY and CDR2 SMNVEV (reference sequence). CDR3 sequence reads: CASSLSGRRDTEAFF. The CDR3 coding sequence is TGTGCCAGCAGTTTATCGGGCAGGAGGGACACTGAAGCTTTCTTT.

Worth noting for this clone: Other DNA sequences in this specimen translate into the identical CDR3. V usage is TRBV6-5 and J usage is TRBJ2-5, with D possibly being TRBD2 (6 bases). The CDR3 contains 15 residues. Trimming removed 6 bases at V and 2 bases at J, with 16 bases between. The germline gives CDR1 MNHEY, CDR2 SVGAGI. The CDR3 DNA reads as TGTGCCAGCAGGCCTCTAGGGGCGGGACAAGAGACCCAGTACTTC. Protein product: CASRPLGAGQETQYF.

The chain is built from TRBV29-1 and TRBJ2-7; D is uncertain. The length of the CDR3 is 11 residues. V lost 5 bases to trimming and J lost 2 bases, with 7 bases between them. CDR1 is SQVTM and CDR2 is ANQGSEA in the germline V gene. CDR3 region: CSVRGAYEQYF. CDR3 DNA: TGCAGCGTTCGCGGCGCCTACGAGCAGTACTTC.

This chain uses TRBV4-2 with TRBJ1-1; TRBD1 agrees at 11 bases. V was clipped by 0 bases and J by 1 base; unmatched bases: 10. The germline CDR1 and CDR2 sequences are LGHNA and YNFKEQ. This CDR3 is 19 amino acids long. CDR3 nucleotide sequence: TGTGCCAGCAGCCAAGATACTCAAGGGACAGGGGGTGGGAACACTGAAGCTTTCTTT. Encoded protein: CASSQDTQGTGGGNTEAFF.

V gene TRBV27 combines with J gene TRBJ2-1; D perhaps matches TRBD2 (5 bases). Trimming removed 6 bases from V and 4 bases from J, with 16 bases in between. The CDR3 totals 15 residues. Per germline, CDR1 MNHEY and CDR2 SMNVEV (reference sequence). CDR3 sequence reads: CASSQTRDGYNEQFF. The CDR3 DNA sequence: TGTGCCAGCAGCCAGACGAGGGATGGTTACAATGAGCAGTTCTTC.

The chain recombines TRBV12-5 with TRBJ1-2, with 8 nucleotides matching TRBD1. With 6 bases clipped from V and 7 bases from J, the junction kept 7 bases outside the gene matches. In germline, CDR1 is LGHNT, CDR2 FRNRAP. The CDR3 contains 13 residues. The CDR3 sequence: CASGKDRGLGYTF. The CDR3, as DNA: TGTGCTAGTGGAAAAGACAGGGGTCTTGGCTACACCTTC.

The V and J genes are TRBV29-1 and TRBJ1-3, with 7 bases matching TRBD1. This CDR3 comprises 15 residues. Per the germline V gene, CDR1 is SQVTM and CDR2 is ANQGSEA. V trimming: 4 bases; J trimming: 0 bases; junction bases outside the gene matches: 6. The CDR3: CSVGEQGSSGNTIYF. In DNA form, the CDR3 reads TGCAGCGTTGGGGAACAGGGGAGCTCTGGAAACACCATATATTTT.

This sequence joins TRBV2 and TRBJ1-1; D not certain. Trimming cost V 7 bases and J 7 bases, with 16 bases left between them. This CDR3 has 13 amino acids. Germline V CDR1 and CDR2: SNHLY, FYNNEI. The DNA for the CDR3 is TGTGCCAGCATTCCAGCGGGCAGTGGTGAAGCTTTCTTT. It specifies CASIPAGSGEAFF.

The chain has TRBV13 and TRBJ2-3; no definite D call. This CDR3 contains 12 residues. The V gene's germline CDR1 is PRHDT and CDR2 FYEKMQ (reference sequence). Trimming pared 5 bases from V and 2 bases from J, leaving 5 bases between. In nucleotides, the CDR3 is TGTGCCAGCAGCCCGGTCACAGATACGCAGTATTTT. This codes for CASSPVTDTQYF. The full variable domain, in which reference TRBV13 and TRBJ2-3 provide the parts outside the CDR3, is AAGVIQSPRHLIKEKRETATLKCYPIPRHDTVYWYQQGPGQDPQFLISFYEKMQSDKGSIPDRFSAQQFSDYHSELNMSSLELGDSALYFCASSPVTDTQYFGPGTRLTVL.

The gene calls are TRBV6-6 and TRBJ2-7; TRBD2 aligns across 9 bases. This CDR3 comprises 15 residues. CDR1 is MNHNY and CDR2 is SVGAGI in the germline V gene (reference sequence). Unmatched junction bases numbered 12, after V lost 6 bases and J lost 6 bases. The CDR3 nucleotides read TGTGCCAGCAGCATATATAGCGGGAGTGGGCCCGAGCAGTACTTC. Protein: CASSIYSGSGPEQYF.

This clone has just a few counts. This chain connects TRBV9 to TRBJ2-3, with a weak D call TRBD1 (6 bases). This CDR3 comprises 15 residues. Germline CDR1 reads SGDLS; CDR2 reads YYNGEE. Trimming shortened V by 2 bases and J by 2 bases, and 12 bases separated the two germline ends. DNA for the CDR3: TGTGCCAGCAGCGTCCGGGACACCTCCACAGATACGCAGTATTTT. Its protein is CASSVRDTSTDTQYF. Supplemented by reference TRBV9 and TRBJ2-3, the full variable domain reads DSGVTQTPKHLITATGQRVTLRCSPRSGDLSVYWYQQSLDQGLQFLIQYYNGEERAKGNILERFSAQQFPDLHSELNLSSLELGDSALYFCASSVRDTSTDTQYFGPGTRLTVL.

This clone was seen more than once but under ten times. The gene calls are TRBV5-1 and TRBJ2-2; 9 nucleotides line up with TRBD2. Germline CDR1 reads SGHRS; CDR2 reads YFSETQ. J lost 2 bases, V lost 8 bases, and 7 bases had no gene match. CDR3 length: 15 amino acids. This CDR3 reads CASNLAGTNTGELFF. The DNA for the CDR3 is TGCGCCAGTAATCTAGCGGGGACCAACACCGGGGAGCTGTTTTTT. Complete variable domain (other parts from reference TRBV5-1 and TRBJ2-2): KAGVTQTPRYLIKTRGQQVTLSCSPISGHRSVSWYQQTPGQGLQFLFEYFSETQRNKGNFPGRFSGRQFSNSRSEMNVSTLELGDSALYLCASNLAGTNTGELFFGEGSRLTVL.